The next 2 T cell receptor beta chains were all read from a single sample in a study of beta chain features in type 1 diabetes. Expressed TCRB transcripts were sequenced after all isolated RNA was converted to cDNA. TCRdb's copy holds only in-frame clones and misses some; the assay was immunoSEQ multiplex PCR. The sample yields under 450,000 clones, about 16% seen once. The source material was naive CD4+ T cells from blood. These receptors all come from a woman in her late teens or twenties in good health.

The chain combines TRBV6-5 with TRBJ2-1, with D hard to call. The CDR3 is 11 amino acids. Germline-derived CDR1 and CDR2 are MNHEY and SVGAGI. V was shortened by 2 bases and J by 10 bases, with 6 bases between the two germline ends. CDR3 coding DNA: TGTGCCAGCAGTTACATGAGGGAGCAGTTCTTC. Amino acids: CASSYMREQFF.

In this sample, this clone turned up a few times. The CDR3 reads CASSDASDVTQYF. The CDR3 nucleotides read TGTGCCAGCAGTGACGCTAGCGATGTGACCCAGTACTTC. The rearrangement links TRBV25-1 to TRBJ2-5, with TRBD2 as a possible D gene (6 bases). CDR1 MGHDK and CDR2 SYGVNS come from the germline V gene. The CDR3 has 13 amino acids. Trimming stripped 3 bases from V and 7 bases from J, with 12 bases between.